The 32 T cell receptor beta chains listed next were all sequenced from one sample in a study of blood T cell repertoires in COVID-19. TCRdb's table, derived via immunoSEQ multiplex PCR, lists solely in-frame clones and lacks some. The sample holds 150,000 or so clones, approximately 80% seen once. The sequenced material came from peripheral blood. The receptors stem from a woman aged 45-59 years in a cohort sampled during active or convalescent COVID-19.

The chain links TRBV4-3 to TRBJ1-2, with D possibly being TRBD1 (5 bases). V gave up 0 bases and J gave up 3 bases, with 14 bases separating them. The CDR3 sequence is 16 residues long. The germline V gene encodes CDR1 LGHNA and CDR2 YSLEER. CDR3: CASSQDSGRAYYGYTF. CDR3 DNA sequence: TGCGCCAGCAGCCAAGATTCGGGCAGGGCCTACTATGGCTACACCTTC.

The chain employs TRBV10-3 and TRBJ2-7; D may be TRBD1 (6 bases). This CDR3 is built from 13 residues. V was pared by 4 bases and J by 4 bases, with 11 bases between. The germline V gene encodes CDR1 ENHRY and CDR2 SYGVKD. CDR3 in DNA: TGTGCCATCAGTGGCAAACAGGGATACGAGCAGTACTTC. Residues: CAISGKQGYEQYF.

The chain is built from TRBV6-6 and TRBJ1-2; 8 bases line up with TRBD1. With 8 bases clipped from V and 4 bases from J, the junction kept 12 bases outside the gene matches. Germline V gene lookup returns CDR1 MNHNY and CDR2 SVGAGI (reference sequence). The CDR3 totals 15 residues. The CDR3 spells CASGQGRPNIYGYTF. The CDR3, as DNA: TGTGCCAGCGGACAGGGCCGACCAAATATCTATGGCTACACCTTC.

This chain links TRBV4-3 with TRBJ1-3; D possibly corresponds to TRBD1 (6 bases). V lost 2 bases and J lost 1, with 12 bases in between. Looked up from germline, CDR1 is LGHNA and CDR2 is YSLEER. There are 16 residues in the CDR3. The CDR3 loop is CASSQRPRGSGNTIYF. The CDR3 nucleotides read TGCGCCAGCAGCCAAAGACCCAGGGGATCTGGAAACACCATATATTTT.

In DNA, the CDR3 is TGTGCCTGGAGGGGACTTAAAGGGACGGAAAACACTGAAGCTTTCTTT. This gives the protein CAWRGLKGTENTEAFF. V gene TRBV30 combines with J gene TRBJ1-1; D is perhaps TRBD1 (5 bases). The CDR3 extends over 16 amino acids. Germline V gene sequence: CDR1 GTSNPN, CDR2 SVGIG (reference sequence). V gave up 3 bases and J gave up 2 bases, with 19 bases separating them.

This clone was seen just once. The chain couples TRBV2 to TRBJ1-4; unclear D gene. The CDR3 contains 14 residues. Trimming cost V 5 bases and J 8 bases, with 15 bases left between them. Germline lookup yields CDR1 SNHLY and CDR2 FYNNEI. The CDR3 bases are TGTGCCAGCAGTAACACTGGAGGTACGGAAAAACTGTTTTTT. Encoded protein: CASSNTGGTEKLFF.

The chain carries TRBV30 and TRBJ2-2; D remains unclear. Trimming left V 0 bases short and J 6 bases short, with 11 bases between. The CDR3 totals 14 residues. CDR1 and CDR2 from the germline V gene are GTSNPN and SVGIG (reference sequence). Here the CDR3 reads CAWSVLVSSGELFF. The CDR3 DNA is TGTGCCTGGAGTGTACTTGTGAGTTCCGGGGAGCTGTTTTTT.

Details on this clone: Other DNA sequences from this sample encode an identical CDR3 as well. The chain recombines TRBV18 with TRBJ1-2; 8 bases fit TRBD1. The trim removed 3 bases at V and 6 bases at J, leaving 3 bases unmatched. Germline-derived CDR1 and CDR2 are KGHSH and LQKENI. The CDR3 is 13 residues long. The CDR3 DNA sequence: TGTGCCAGCTCACCGGGACAGGAGAATGGCTACACCTTC. Translation gives CASSPGQENGYTF.

This rearrangement joins TRBV19 to TRBJ1-2; no reliable D call. This CDR3 has 14 amino acids. V was pared by 5 bases and J by 3 bases, with 13 bases between. Germline assignment: CDR1 LNHDA and CDR2 SQIVND (reference sequence). The CDR3 nucleotides are TGTGCCAGTAGTCTCGTTTCCCGTGACTATGGCTACACCTTC. Translated, it gives CASSLVSRDYGYTF.

V gene TRBV6-5 combines with J gene TRBJ1-1; possibly TRBD1 for D (6 bases). Germline values: CDR1 MNHEY, CDR2 SVGAGI. The CDR3 is 11 residues long. Trimming took 8 bases from V and 6 from J, leaving 10 bases between them. This chain's CDR3 is CASLGHAEAFF. The DNA of the CDR3 is TGTGCCAGCCTGGGACACGCTGAAGCTTTCTTT.

V usage is TRBV27 and J usage is TRBJ1-1; a weak D match, TRBD1 (5 bases). V shed 7 bases and J shed 1 base, with 10 bases lying between them. The CDR3 is made up of 13 amino acids. The germline gives CDR1 MNHEY, CDR2 SMNVEV (reference sequence). In DNA form, the CDR3 reads TGTGCCAGCACCTTGGGGCAGAACACTGAAGCTTTCTTT. Protein product: CASTLGQNTEAFF.

The genes are TRBV5-1 and TRBJ2-7, with TRBD2 identical over 7 bases. Germline assignment: CDR1 SGHRS and CDR2 YFSETQ. The CDR3 spans 19 residues. The V segment lost 1 base and the J segment 6 bases; nucleotides outside the gene matches: 22. The CDR3, as DNA: TGCGCCAGCAGCTTGCCTGATGGGGGGGGGAATATGGGTTCGGGCGAGCAGTACTTC. It codes for CASSLPDGGGNMGSGEQYF.

The chain combines TRBV3-1 (or the pseudogene TRBV3-2) with TRBJ1-2; tentatively, D is TRBD1 (6 bases). The V and J ends lost 3 bases and 4 bases respectively, with 9 bases between them. CDR1 is LGHDT and CDR2 is YNNKEL in the germline V gene (reference sequence). The CDR3 sequence is 13 residues long. The CDR3 bases are TGTGCCAGCAGCCACCGGGACACCTATGGCTACACCTTC. It translates to CASSHRDTYGYTF.

The chain recombines TRBV11-3 with TRBJ2-5; TRBD1 matches 8 bases. The CDR3 has 13 amino acids. In germline, CDR1 is SGHNT, CDR2 YENEEA. V was pared by 5 bases and J by 3 bases, with 2 bases of the junction left unmatched. The CDR3 sequence: CASSQDREETQYF. The CDR3 coding sequence is TGTGCCAGCAGCCAGGACAGGGAAGAGACCCAGTACTTC. Complete variable domain (other parts from reference TRBV11-3 and TRBJ2-5): EAGVVQSPRYKIIEKKQPVAFWCNPISGHNTLYWYLQNLGQGPELLIRYENEEAVDDSQLPKDRFSAERLKGVDSTLKIQPAELGDSAVYLCASSQDREETQYFGPGTRLLVL.

This clone has just one count. The rearrangement links TRBV9 to TRBJ2-7; 11 bases map to TRBD2. The CDR3 has 15 amino acids. The germline gives CDR1 SGDLS, CDR2 YYNGEE. V lost 3 bases and J lost 2; bases outside the gene matches: 4. DNA for the CDR3: TGTGCCAGCAGCGGAGCTAGCGGGGGGACCTACGAGCAGTACTTC. It encodes CASSGASGGTYEQYF.

The chain uses TRBV20-1 and TRBJ2-1; tentative D call: TRBD1 (6 bases). The CDR3 is 17 amino acids. CDR1 and CDR2 from the germline V gene are DFQATT and SNEGSKA (reference sequence). Trimming took 3 bases from V and 3 from J, leaving 21 bases between them. Written as DNA, the CDR3 is TGCAGTGCTAGTATGTCAGGGGCGAAGGGAATCTACAATGAGCAGTTCTTC. Translated: CSASMSGAKGIYNEQFF.

V usage is TRBV5-5 and J usage is TRBJ1-1; weak D call: TRBD1 (6 bases). Trimming removed 4 bases at V and 0 bases at J, with 10 bases between. The CDR3 is 14 amino acids. CDR1 is SGHKS, CDR2 YYEKEE, per germline (reference sequence). The CDR3 DNA sequence: TGTGCCAGCAGCCTCCGGACAGTGAACACTGAAGCTTTCTTT. Translated: CASSLRTVNTEAFF.

V is TRBV7-3 and J is TRBJ2-3; D may be TRBD2 (5 bases). The CDR3 consists of 15 residues. Trimming removed 1 base from V and 0 bases from J, with 8 bases in between. Germline-derived CDR1 and CDR2 are SGHTA and FQGTGA. CDR3 residues: CASSLIAGSTDTQYF. CDR3 bases: TGTGCCAGCAGCTTAATTGCGGGTAGCACAGATACGCAGTATTTT.

This chain links TRBV5-1 with TRBJ2-7; 8 bases match TRBD1. Trimming cost V 5 bases and J 2 bases; bases outside gene matches: 6. The CDR3 runs 14 residues. Germline-derived CDR1 and CDR2 are SGHRS and YFSETQ. As DNA, the CDR3 is TGCGCCAGCAGGCAGGGGGCCGGAACCTACGAGCAGTACTTC. It codes for CASRQGAGTYEQYF. Supplemented by reference TRBV5-1 and TRBJ2-7, the full variable domain reads KAGVTQTPRYLIKTRGQQVTLSCSPISGHRSVSWYQQTPGQGLQFLFEYFSETQRNKGNFPGRFSGRQFSNSRSEMNVSTLELGDSALYLCASRQGAGTYEQYFGPGTRLTVT.

The V gene is TRBV19, the J gene TRBJ1-4, with a weak D call TRBD1 (6 bases). CDR1 is LNHDA, CDR2 SQIVND, per germline (reference sequence). The CDR3 contains 12 residues. Trimming took off 7 bases at V and 7 bases at J, with 10 bases between the two ends. The CDR3 region has the DNA TGTGCCAGTACACAGGGCCTTGAAAAACTGTTTTTT. This translates into CASTQGLEKLFF.

The V gene is TRBV11-3, the J gene TRBJ2-3; 9 bases align to TRBD2. CDR1 and CDR2 (germline): SGHNT, YENEEA. The CDR3 has 17 amino acids. Trimming removed 5 bases from V and 4 bases from J; junction bases left unmatched: 13. The CDR3 DNA reads as TGTGCCAGCAGCCCTAGCTCCACCGCGGGAGGGGCAGATACGCAGTATTTT. It translates to CASSPSSTAGGADTQYF.

The chain carries TRBV14 and TRBJ2-2; possibly TRBD2 for D (5 bases). Germline values: CDR1 SGHDN, CDR2 FVKESK. The V end lost 2 bases, the J end lost 8 bases, and 15 bases lay between the germline ends. The CDR3 loop spans 15 amino acids. The CDR3 nucleotides are TGTGCCAGCAGCCAATCTGCAGCGGCACAAGGGGAGCTGTTTTTT. Translating gives CASSQSAAAQGELFF.

The V and J genes are TRBV18 and TRBJ1-6; 8 bases agree with TRBD1. The CDR3 runs to 14 residues. The V segment lost 0 bases and the J segment 9 bases; nucleotides outside the gene matches: 1. The germline V gene has CDR1 KGHSH and CDR2 LQKENI. The CDR3 sequence: CASSPPGQVSPLHF. The CDR3 DNA follows: TGTGCCAGCTCACCACCGGGACAGGTTTCACCCCTCCACTTT.

The CDR3 protein is CASSLGGGTGVNEQFF. The CDR3 DNA is TGTGCCAGCAGCTTAGGGGGAGGGACAGGGGTTAATGAGCAGTTCTTC. The V and J genes are TRBV7-9 and TRBJ2-1; TRBD1 matches 10 bases. The germline V gene encodes CDR1 SEHNR and CDR2 FQNEAQ (reference sequence). V lost 1 base and J lost 7; bases outside the gene matches: 7. The CDR3 runs to 16 residues. The entire variable domain, with the rest obtained from reference TRBV7-9 and TRBJ2-1, is as follows: DTGVSQNPRHKITKRGQNVTFRCDPISEHNRLYWYRQTLGQGPEFLTYFQNEAQLEKSRLLSDRFSAERPKGSFSTLEIQRTEQGDSAMYLCASSLGGGTGVNEQFFGPGTRLTVL.

This chain uses TRBV3-1 (or the pseudogene TRBV3-2) with TRBJ1-1; 9 bases align to TRBD1. V trimming: 4 bases; J trimming: 2 bases; junction bases outside the gene matches: 5. From germline, CDR1 is LGHDT and CDR2 YNNKEL (reference sequence). The length of the CDR3 is 15 residues. The CDR3 is CASSPRDRVNTEAFF. The CDR3 DNA follows: TGTGCCAGCAGCCCCCGGGACAGGGTAAACACTGAAGCTTTCTTT.

The sample holds one count of this clone. The J gene is TRBJ2-3, the V gene TRBV9; 10 nucleotides match TRBD2. The CDR3 loop spans 16 amino acids. Losses at the gene ends were 4 bases for V and 0 bases for J; bases not matched to a gene: 5. From germline, CDR1 is SGDLS and CDR2 YYNGEE. The CDR3: CASSLLAGDSTDTQYF. The CDR3 nucleotides read TGTGCCAGCAGCCTTCTAGCGGGGGATAGCACAGATACGCAGTATTTT. The whole variable domain, remainder taken from reference TRBV9 and TRBJ2-3, is DSGVTQTPKHLITATGQRVTLRCSPRSGDLSVYWYQQSLDQGLQFLIQYYNGEERAKGNILERFSAQQFPDLHSELNLSSLELGDSALYFCASSLLAGDSTDTQYFGPGTRLTVL.

The genes are TRBV2 and TRBJ1-1; a weak D match, TRBD1 (5 bases). Germline assignment: CDR1 SNHLY and CDR2 FYNNEI. The CDR3 spans 14 residues. Between the trimmed V and J ends, which lost 7 bases and 4 bases, there was a span of 16 bases. This CDR3 reads CASKVIRVGTEAFF. In DNA, the CDR3 is TGTGCCAGCAAGGTCATCAGGGTTGGCACTGAAGCTTTCTTT.

The rearrangement joins TRBV29-1 to TRBJ1-2; D is possibly TRBD1 (6 bases). Trimming removed 6 bases at V and 0 bases at J, with 11 bases between. There are 13 residues in the CDR3. CDR1 and CDR2 (germline): SQVTM, ANQGSEA. The CDR3 is CSVSQGANYGYTF. The CDR3, as DNA: TGCAGCGTATCACAGGGAGCTAACTATGGCTACACCTTC.

The gene calls are TRBV4-3 and TRBJ1-6; no reliable D call. Trimming removed 1 base from V and 6 bases from J, with 13 bases in between. Germline assignment: CDR1 LGHNA and CDR2 YSLEER. The CDR3 is 16 residues long. The CDR3 is CASSQGFGMRNSPLHF. The CDR3 DNA reads as TGCGCCAGCAGCCAAGGATTCGGTATGCGTAATTCACCCCTCCACTTT.

The genes are TRBV3-1 (or the pseudogene TRBV3-2) and TRBJ2-7; perhaps TRBD1 as D (6 bases). Trimming left V 0 bases short and J 5 bases short, with 11 bases between. The germline V gene encodes CDR1 LGHDT and CDR2 YNNKEL (reference sequence). The CDR3 totals 14 residues. CDR3 sequence (DNA): TGTGCCAGCAGCCAAGATCCAGGGGTCAACGAGCAGTACTTC. The encoded protein is CASSQDPGVNEQYF.

This sequence joins TRBV10-2 and TRBJ1-3; D may be TRBD1 (5 bases). The CDR3 runs to 15 residues. Trimming left V 6 bases short and J 0 bases short, with 12 bases between. Germline V lookup: CDR1 WSHSY, CDR2 SAAADI. CDR3 sequence: CASRKGADSGNTIYF. The CDR3 DNA is TGCGCCAGCAGGAAAGGGGCAGACTCTGGAAACACCATATATTTT.

CDR3 sequence (DNA): TGTGCCAGCAGCTTAATGGACAGGGTCGCCTACGAGCAGTACTTC. It specifies CASSLMDRVAYEQYF. The chain combines TRBV7-9 with TRBJ2-7; 8 nucleotides align to TRBD1. The ends lost 2 bases at V and 2 bases at J; junction bases unmatched: 5. CDR1 is SEHNR, CDR2 FQNEAQ, per germline (reference sequence). The length of the CDR3 is 15 residues.